This TCR beta chain appears in the sequencing data of a study of control samples from healthy donors and cancer patients. Assay: immunoSEQ multiplex PCR; the TCRdb copy retains only in-frame clones and omits some. The sample shows 150,000 or so clones, 70% to 90% of them seen only once. Between the trimmed V and J ends, which lost 2 bases and 8 bases, there was a span of 13 bases. Germline values: CDR1 SGHNT, CDR2 YYREEE (reference sequence). CDR3 length: 14 residues. The chain couples TRBV5-4 to TRBJ1-4; D is perhaps TRBD1 (6 bases). This clonotype was obtained from a man between 18 and 29 years old in good health. The sequencing input was blood. In nucleotides, the CDR3 is TGTGCCAGCAGCTTAGGCAGGGGCGGCGAAAAACTGTTTTTT. It is translated as CASSLGRGGEKLFF.